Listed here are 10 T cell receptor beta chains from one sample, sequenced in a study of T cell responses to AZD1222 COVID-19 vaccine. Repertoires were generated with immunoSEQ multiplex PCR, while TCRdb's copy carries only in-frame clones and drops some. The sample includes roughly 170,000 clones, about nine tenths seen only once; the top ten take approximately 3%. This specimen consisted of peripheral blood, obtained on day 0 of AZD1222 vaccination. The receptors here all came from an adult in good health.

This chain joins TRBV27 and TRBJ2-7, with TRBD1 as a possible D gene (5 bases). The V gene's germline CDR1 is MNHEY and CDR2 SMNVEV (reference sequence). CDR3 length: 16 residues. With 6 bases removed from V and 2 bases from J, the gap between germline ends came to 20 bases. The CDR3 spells CASSRRPGSLTYEQYF. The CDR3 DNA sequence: TGTGCCAGCAGCCGAAGGCCAGGGTCCCTAACCTACGAGCAGTACTTC.

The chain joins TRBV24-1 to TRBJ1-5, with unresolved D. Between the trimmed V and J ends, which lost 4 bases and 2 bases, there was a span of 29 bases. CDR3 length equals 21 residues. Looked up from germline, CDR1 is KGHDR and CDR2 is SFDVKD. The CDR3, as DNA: TGTGCCACCAGTGAATTAAATGGCCGGGCCCCCAGTTCCGAGGGCAATCAGCCCCAGCATTTT. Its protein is CATSELNGRAPSSEGNQPQHF.

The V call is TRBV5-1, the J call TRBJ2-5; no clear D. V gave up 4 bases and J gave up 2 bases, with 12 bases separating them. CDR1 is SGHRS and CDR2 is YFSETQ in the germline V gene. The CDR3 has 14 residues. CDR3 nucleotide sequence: TGCGCCAGCAGCGTCGCTACGGATCAAGAGACCCAGTACTTC. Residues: CASSVATDQETQYF.

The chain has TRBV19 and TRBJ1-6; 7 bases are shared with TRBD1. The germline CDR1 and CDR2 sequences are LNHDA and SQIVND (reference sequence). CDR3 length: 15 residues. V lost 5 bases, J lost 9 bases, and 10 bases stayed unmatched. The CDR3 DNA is TGTGCCAGTAGTGGTCCGGGACAGTTTATTTCACCCCTCCACTTT. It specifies CASSGPGQFISPLHF.

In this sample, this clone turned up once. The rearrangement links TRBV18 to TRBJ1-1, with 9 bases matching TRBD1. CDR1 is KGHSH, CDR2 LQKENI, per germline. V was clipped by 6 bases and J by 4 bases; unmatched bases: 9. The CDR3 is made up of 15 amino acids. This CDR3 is CASSPQPTGGTEAFF. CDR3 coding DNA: TGTGCCAGCTCTCCCCAGCCGACAGGGGGCACTGAAGCTTTCTTT.

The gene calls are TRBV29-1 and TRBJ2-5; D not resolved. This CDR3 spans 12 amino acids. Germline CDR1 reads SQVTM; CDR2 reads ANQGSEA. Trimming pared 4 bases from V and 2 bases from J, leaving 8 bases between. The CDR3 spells CSVVRQQETQYF. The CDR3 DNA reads TGCAGCGTTGTAAGGCAACAAGAGACCCAGTACTTC.

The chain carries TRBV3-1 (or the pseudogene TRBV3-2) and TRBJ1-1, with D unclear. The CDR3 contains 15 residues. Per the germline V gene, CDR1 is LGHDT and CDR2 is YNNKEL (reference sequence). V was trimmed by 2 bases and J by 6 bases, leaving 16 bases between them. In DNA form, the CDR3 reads TGTGCCAGCAGCCAACTCGACGGCGTTAGGGCTGAAGCTTTCTTT. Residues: CASSQLDGVRAEAFF.

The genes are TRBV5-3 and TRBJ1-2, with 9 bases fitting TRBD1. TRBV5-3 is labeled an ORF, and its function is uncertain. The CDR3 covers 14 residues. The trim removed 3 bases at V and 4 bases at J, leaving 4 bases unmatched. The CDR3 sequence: CARSSTGQGYGYTF. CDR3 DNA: TGTGCCAGAAGCTCGACGGGACAGGGCTATGGCTACACCTTC.

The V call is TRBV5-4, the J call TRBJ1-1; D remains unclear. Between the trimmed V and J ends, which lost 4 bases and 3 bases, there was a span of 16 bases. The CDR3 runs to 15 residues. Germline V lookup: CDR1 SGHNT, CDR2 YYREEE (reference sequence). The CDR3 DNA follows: TGTGCCAGCAGCATGGATGGACGGCACGACACTGAAGCTTTCTTT. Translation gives CASSMDGRHDTEAFF.

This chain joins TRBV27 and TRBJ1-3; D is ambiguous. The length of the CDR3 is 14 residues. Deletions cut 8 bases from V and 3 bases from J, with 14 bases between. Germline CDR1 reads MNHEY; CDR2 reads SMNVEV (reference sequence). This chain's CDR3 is CASGRAMGGNTIYF. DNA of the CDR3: TGTGCCAGCGGGAGGGCTATGGGTGGAAACACCATATATTTT.